This T cell receptor (beta chain) stems from a study of T cells in Graves' hyperthyroidism and ophthalmopathy. At the level of the study: Any treatment followed the collection of peripheral blood at initial diagnosis. General observations from the study: Model predictions of ophthalmopathy came a median approximately 6.2 months before onset.

This clonotype was recorded many times. Its cognate antigen is unknown. Uncontrolled infection, other autoimmune disease, pregnancy or lactation barred patients from enrollment. An approximately 10 ml volume of fresh peripheral blood provided the PBMCs. Trimming at V came to 3 bases and at J to 1 base, leaving 11 bases not matched to a gene. The V gene's germline CDR1 is LGHDT and CDR2 YNNKEL (reference sequence). CDR3 size: 17 residues. The TCR beta CDR3 regions underwent amplification using RNA transcripts as the source. An initial round of RT-PCR targeting the TCR CDR3 relied on the HTBI primer set. TCRdb re-analysed the multiplex PCR reads in MiXCR, keeping a single row per CDR3 protein. The sample consists of approximately 400,000 distinct CDR3 sequences, roughly 20% of them appearing once.

The chain uses TRBV3-1 and TRBJ2-5, with TRBD1 identical over 7 bases. What was sequenced was blood. The TCR originated in a man between 18 and 29 years old with Graves' ophthalmopathy. The CDR3 nucleotides are TGTGCCAGCAGCCAGCAACCGGGACAGTGGGGCCAAGAGACCCAGTACTTC. Protein sequence: CASSQQPGQWGQETQYF.